The 13 T cell receptor beta chains below all came from one sample that was sequenced in a study of cytomegalovirus exposure and HLA in healthy donors (dated by TCRdb to the late 2010s). Library generation was performed with the immunoSEQ multiplex PCR assay. A mixture of 60 forward primers for TCR Vbeta segments and 13 reverse primers for TCR Jbeta segments was used in the multiplex PCR. Entries here come from immuneACCESS through TCRdb and include only in-frame sequences with V and J called. Some clones fail to appear in such tables; in the studies checked, an unresolved V gene covers under half of the shortfall, and the cause of the remainder is unknown. The sample records 130,000 to 150,000 clones, about 80% of which are singletons. The ten largest clones capture about 0.64% of the sample. Specimen: PBMCs. Source of these receptors: a male donor in good health and CMV-seronegative.

This clone was recorded a few times. This chain links TRBV7-9 with TRBJ2-7; D remains ambiguous. Trimming pared 5 bases from V and 4 bases from J, leaving 12 bases between. CDR3 length: 13 amino acids. Per the germline V gene, CDR1 is SEHNR and CDR2 is FQNEAQ (reference sequence). This CDR3 is CASSTDGEYEQYF. The DNA of the CDR3 is TGTGCCAGCAGCACAGATGGCGAATACGAGCAGTACTTC.

The chain uses TRBV7-2 and TRBJ2-3, with D perhaps matching TRBD2 (5 bases). The CDR3 loop spans 13 amino acids. Trimming removed 7 bases from V and 6 bases from J, with 14 bases in between. Looked up from germline, CDR1 is SGHTA and CDR2 is FQGNSA. The CDR3 spells CASTSLVADTQYF. The CDR3 nucleotides read TGTGCCAGCACCTCTCTGGTAGCGGATACGCAGTATTTT.

The V call is TRBV9, the J call TRBJ2-5; 10 bases match TRBD1. The J segment lost 4 bases and the V segment lost 4 bases, leaving 16 bases of the junction unmatched. The CDR3 is made up of 18 amino acids. Per germline, CDR1 SGDLS and CDR2 YYNGEE. CDR3 sequence (DNA): TGTGCCAGCAGCCCACGACAGGGGGCGGCTATTTGGGGAGAGACCCAGTACTTC. Its protein is CASSPRQGAAIWGETQYF.

The CDR3 region is CASRRTDYGYTF. The CDR3 DNA reads as TGTGCCAGCAGGAGGACAGACTATGGCTACACCTTC. The rearrangement joins TRBV6-5 to TRBJ1-2, with TRBD1 as a possible D gene (6 bases). Germline V gene data show CDR1 as MNHEY and CDR2 as SVGAGI. V was shortened by 6 bases and J by 3 bases, with 8 bases between the two germline ends. The CDR3 length is 12 residues.

The chain is built from TRBV7-2 and TRBJ2-1; 10 positions agree with TRBD2. The CDR3 spans 15 residues. V lost 5 bases and J lost 4; bases outside the gene matches: 5. Germline lookup yields CDR1 SGHTA and CDR2 FQGNSA. The CDR3 loop reads CASSPGLAIYNEQFF. The CDR3 DNA is TGTGCCAGCAGCCCGGGACTAGCGATTTACAATGAGCAGTTCTTC.

DNA for the CDR3: TGTGCCAGCAGCGTAGATAGGGGCCCTAATGAAAAACTGTTTTTT. Translated: CASSVDRGPNEKLFF. V is TRBV9 and J is TRBJ1-4; TRBD1 is a possible D gene (5 bases). There are 15 residues in the CDR3. Between the trimmed V and J ends, which lost 0 bases and 3 bases, there was a span of 9 bases. CDR1 and CDR2 from the germline V gene are SGDLS and YYNGEE.

The chain employs TRBV5-6 and TRBJ1-3, with D possibly matching TRBD1 (6 bases). V lost 5 bases and J 1 base, leaving 13 bases between the germline ends. Germline V gene sequence: CDR1 SGHDT, CDR2 YYEEEE. This CDR3 has 15 amino acids. CDR3 sequence (DNA): TGTGCCAGCAGTTTCCGCGGACAGTCTGGAAACACCATATATTTT. The encoded protein is CASSFRGQSGNTIYF.

This clone was found a few times. This chain connects TRBV6-6 to TRBJ2-5, with D maybe TRBD2 (5 bases). The V gene lost 7 bases and the J gene lost 5 bases, with 11 bases spanning the gap. The CDR3 is made up of 12 amino acids. CDR1 is MNHNY and CDR2 is SVGAGI in the germline V gene (reference sequence). This chain's CDR3 is CASTGNGETQYF. CDR3 DNA sequence: TGTGCCAGCACCGGGAACGGGGAGACCCAGTACTTC.

This sequence joins TRBV5-6 and TRBJ1-1, with D tentatively TRBD1 (6 bases). Trimming cost V 4 bases and J 3 bases, with 19 bases left between them. CDR3 length: 16 residues. Germline lookup yields CDR1 SGHDT and CDR2 YYEEEE. The DNA of the CDR3 is TGTGCCAGCAGCACTGACAGGTTTGATGTTGACACTGAAGCTTTCTTT. Protein: CASSTDRFDVDTEAFF. The complete variable domain, with remaining parts taken from reference TRBV5-6 and TRBJ1-1, reads DAGVTQSPTHLIKTRGQQVTLRCSPKSGHDTVSWYQQALGQGPQFIFQYYEEEERQRGNFPDRFSGHQFPNYSSELNVNALLLGDSALYLCASSTDRFDVDTEAFFGQGTRLTVV.

A note on this clone: Other DNA variants within this sample encode the same CDR3. The V call is TRBV10-3, the J call TRBJ1-4; D possibly corresponds to TRBD1 (5 bases). Trimming took off 10 bases at V and 2 bases at J, with 11 bases between the two ends. The CDR3 length is 13 residues. The germline gives CDR1 ENHRY, CDR2 SYGVKD. The CDR3 is CATAGGTNEKLFF. DNA for the CDR3: TGTGCCACCGCGGGGGGTACTAATGAAAAACTGTTTTTT.

The chain combines TRBV6-4 with TRBJ1-1; D uncertain. This CDR3 has 13 amino acids. The germline V gene encodes CDR1 MRHNA and CDR2 SNTAGT. V was shortened by 4 bases and J by 0 bases, with 6 bases between the two germline ends. The CDR3 loop reads CASSAVMNTEAFF. The CDR3 DNA sequence: TGTGCCAGCAGTGCGGTCATGAACACTGAAGCTTTCTTT.

This clone came up a few times. This sequence joins TRBV5-4 and TRBJ1-2, with 10 bases identical to TRBD1. This CDR3 has 16 amino acids. The germline gives CDR1 SGHNT, CDR2 YYREEE (reference sequence). The trim removed 2 bases at V and 6 bases at J, leaving 10 bases unmatched. The CDR3 loop reads CASSFGGDRGFNGYTF. The CDR3 DNA sequence: TGTGCCAGCAGCTTTGGGGGGGACAGGGGATTCAATGGCTACACCTTC.

The chain combines TRBV9 with TRBJ1-3, with D tentatively TRBD1 (6 bases). Trimming pared 0 bases from V and 0 bases from J, leaving 7 bases between. The CDR3 contains 15 residues. Germline assignment: CDR1 SGDLS and CDR2 YYNGEE. CDR3 loop: CASSVEDSSGNTIYF. The CDR3 DNA is TGTGCCAGCAGCGTAGAGGACAGCTCTGGAAACACCATATATTTT.